Listed here are 10 T cell receptor beta chains from one sample, sequenced in a study of cytomegalovirus exposure and HLA in healthy donors. Primers included in the PCR were 60 Vbeta and 13 Jbeta primers. TCRdb's copy holds only in-frame clones and misses some; the assay was immunoSEQ multiplex PCR. The sample holds approximately 190,000 clones; about four fifths are singletons and the top ten take 2% to 3%. The material sequenced was PBMCs. The receptors were sampled from a woman between 50 and 59 years old in good health and CMV-seropositive.

This clone was seen only a few times. The rearrangement uses TRBV5-6 and TRBJ1-5; D unclear. Germline V CDR1 and CDR2: SGHDT, YYEEEE. V was cut by 2 bases and J by 4 bases, with 10 bases left in between. The CDR3 spans 14 residues. The CDR3 here is CASSLRERNQPQHF. The DNA for the CDR3 is TGTGCCAGCAGCTTAAGGGAGAGGAATCAGCCCCAGCATTTT.

This clone was detected a few times. The genes are TRBV5-1 and TRBJ2-3; 9 nucleotides line up with TRBD2. The CDR3 totals 16 residues. The junction had 3 bases not matched to a gene; V was cut back by 0 bases and J by 1 base. Germline lookup yields CDR1 SGHRS and CDR2 YFSETQ. The CDR3 region is CASSLEGGGGTDTQYF. CDR3 coding DNA: TGCGCCAGCAGCTTGGAGGGCGGGGGGGGCACAGATACGCAGTATTTT. Complete variable domain (other parts from reference TRBV5-1 and TRBJ2-3): KAGVTQTPRYLIKTRGQQVTLSCSPISGHRSVSWYQQTPGQGLQFLFEYFSETQRNKGNFPGRFSGRQFSNSRSEMNVSTLELGDSALYLCASSLEGGGGTDTQYFGPGTRLTVL.

The V and J genes are TRBV11-2 and TRBJ1-1, with 10 bases identical to TRBD1. Unmatched junction bases numbered 0, after V lost 1 base and J lost 7 bases. Germline assignment: CDR1 SGHAT and CDR2 FQNNGV. This CDR3 is 13 amino acids long. CDR3: CASSLGDRGEAFF. CDR3 sequence (DNA): TGTGCCAGCAGCTTAGGGGACAGGGGTGAAGCTTTCTTT.

The rearrangement joins TRBV5-1 to TRBJ1-6, with D tentatively TRBD1 (5 bases). Trimming removed 0 bases at V and 4 bases at J, with 14 bases between. Germline V gene sequence: CDR1 SGHRS, CDR2 YFSETQ. There are 17 residues in the CDR3. The CDR3 loop reads CASSLGPTEIYNSPLHF. The CDR3 DNA reads TGCGCCAGCAGCTTGGGGCCGACAGAGATTTATAATTCACCCCTCCACTTT.

The chain couples TRBV4-1 to TRBJ2-3; 10 nucleotides agree with TRBD1. The germline V gene encodes CDR1 MGHRA and CDR2 YSYEKL. The V and J ends lost 0 bases and 10 bases, in that order; junction bases with no gene match: 1. The CDR3 runs 13 residues. CDR3 sequence: CASSQETGGAQYF. As DNA, the CDR3 is TGCGCCAGCAGCCAAGAGACAGGGGGCGCGCAGTATTTT.

The chain employs TRBV19 and TRBJ1-4, with D unresolved. The germline V and J ends were trimmed by 3 bases and 8 bases, with 16 bases remaining between them. Per germline, CDR1 LNHDA and CDR2 SQIVND (reference sequence). This CDR3 has 15 residues. The CDR3 sequence: CASSIGEGGSEKLFF. CDR3 in DNA: TGTGCCAGTAGTATTGGCGAGGGAGGAAGCGAAAAACTGTTTTTT. The variable domain in full, with the rest retrieved from reference TRBV19 and TRBJ1-4, is DGGITQSPKYLFRKEGQNVTLSCEQNLNHDAMYWYRQDPGQGLRLIYYSQIVNDFQKGDIAEGYSVSREKKESFPLTVTSAQKNPTAFYLCASSIGEGGSEKLFFGSGTQLSVL.

Here the CDR3 reads CASERRLTEAFF. DNA of the CDR3: TGTGCCAGCGAAAGGCGACTCACTGAAGCTTTCTTT. V gene TRBV2 combines with J gene TRBJ1-1; D unclear. The CDR3 spans 12 residues. Between the trimmed V and J ends, which lost 8 bases and 4 bases, there was a span of 11 bases. Germline V gene data show CDR1 as SNHLY and CDR2 as FYNNEI.

The chain links TRBV19 to TRBJ1-1, with 7 bases identical to TRBD1. The CDR3 consists of 15 residues. V was clipped by 0 bases and J by 10 bases; unmatched bases: 11. Germline loops: CDR1 LNHDA, CDR2 SQIVND (reference sequence). The CDR3 region is CASSIEALTGKAAFF. The CDR3 DNA reads as TGTGCCAGTAGTATAGAGGCTTTGACAGGGAAAGCAGCTTTCTTT.

The CDR3 DNA sequence: TGTGCCAGCAGCCCCCGTGGCAGTTCGGGGGGCTACGAGCAGTACTTC. This codes for CASSPRGSSGGYEQYF. The chain recombines TRBV7-2 with TRBJ2-7, with 7 bases lining up with TRBD2. CDR1 is SGHTA and CDR2 is FQGNSA in the germline V gene. Germline trimming cut 5 bases from V and 3 bases from J; bases unmatched to any gene: 13. CDR3 length: 16 amino acids. The variable domain in full, with the rest retrieved from reference TRBV7-2 and TRBJ2-7, is GAGVSQSPSNKVTEKGKDVELRCDPISGHTALYWYRQSLGQGLEFLIYFQGNSAPDKSGLPSDRFSAERTGGSVSTLTIQRTQQEDSAVYLCASSPRGSSGGYEQYFGPGTRLTVT.

This rearrangement joins TRBV30 to TRBJ2-7; maybe TRBD1 (6 bases). The CDR3 is 12 residues long. Germline V gene lookup returns CDR1 GTSNPN and CDR2 SVGIG (reference sequence). V lost 8 bases and J 0 bases, leaving 11 bases between the germline ends. The CDR3 bases are TGTGCCCTACGGGACAACTCCTACGAGCAGTACTTC. It translates to CALRDNSYEQYF.